The T cell receptor beta chain described here comes from a study of chemoradiotherapy in HPV16-positive cancers. Across the whole study: Two HPV16-positive patients' cells yielded candidate HPV-specific clones and common motifs. Study-level findings and limits: Candidate HPV-specific clones and E7-related TCR motifs grew in tumor during treatment.

The protocol was immunoSEQ multiplex PCR, while the TCRdb copy is restricted to in-frame clones and leaves out a portion. The table includes approximately 14,000 clones, 77% detected once. A note on this clone: What it binds is not known.

The receptor was isolated from a human donor with HPV-associated anogenital cancer. The specimen was obtained from a patient who underwent chemoradiotherapy.

The CDR3 DNA reads TGTGCCAGCAGTTCCTGGACTGTCTCCTACGAGCAGTACTTC. It translates to CASSSWTVSYEQYF. V gene TRBV6-5 combines with J gene TRBJ2-7; TRBD2 is a possible D gene (5 bases). The CDR3 covers 14 residues. CDR1 MNHEY and CDR2 SVGAGI come from the germline V gene. V was cut by 4 bases and J by 0 bases, with 10 bases left in between.